This T cell receptor beta chain stems from a study of response to subunit inactivated influenza vaccine (dated 2018 in TCRdb). For the wider study: Deep quantitative profiling of the T cell receptor repertoire was used in the study to follow responses to a trivalent subunit inactivated influenza vaccine. The investigation overall reported the following: The authors proposed that each seasonal influenza vaccination may bring in only a limited number of new T cells.

Libraries were constructed by RT-PCR. The sequencer listed for this sample is Illumina HiSeq 2500. In TCRdb, the public reads were trimmed at Q25 with fastp and aligned with MiXCR, with productive beta chains retained. Each entry is one CDR3 protein sequence, shown with its most common DNA and genes. The sample table contains roughly 630,000 distinct CDR3 sequences; only one count was recorded for 14% of them. Approximately 7.6% of the sample lies in the top ten. This clonotype occurred a few times. Its antigen is unknown. No much larger clone is present one base from it, and per-base qualities are unavailable. From the cysteine up to the phenylalanine, the CDR3 has a length of 15 residues. Of all the DNA, just the CDR3 is kept, 45 bases in frame from base 1. CDR1 and CDR2, per the germline V gene, are MDHEN and SYDVKM. Trimming removed 7 bases from V and 6 bases from J; the gene matches leave 8 bases unexplained.

The sample in question was PBMCs from blood, obtained around two weeks before vaccination. The receptor was isolated from a man aged 50 to 59 who received an inactivated influenza vaccine. Donor details come from another sample of the same person, matched by shared clones. The chain uses TRBV28 and TRBJ2-3, with 12 middle bases fitting TRBD2. The nucleotide sequence is TGTGCCAGCAAACTAGCGGGAGGCTTCACCGATACGCAGTATTTT. The resulting protein is CASKLAGGFTDTQYF.